This T cell receptor (beta chain) was found in a study of cytomegalovirus exposure and HLA in healthy donors. At the level of the study: An early data release held 80 million or so unique TCRs from HLA-typed donors.

Trimming took 3 bases from V and 0 from J; bases not matched to a gene: 10. CDR1 and CDR2 (germline): LNHNV, YYDKDF (reference sequence). The CDR3 length is 18 residues. This clone was observed once. 60 Vbeta and 13 Jbeta primers were used in PCR. TCRdb's copy holds only in-frame clones and misses some; the assay was immunoSEQ multiplex PCR. The sample shows about 180,000 clones, over 65% of them seen only once. The clonotype comes from a woman in her sixties or seventies in good health and CMV-seropositive. The specimen was PBMCs. This chain links TRBV15 with TRBJ2-1, with 8 bases aligning to TRBD1. The CDR3 region has the DNA TGTGCCACCAGCAGGGACAGGGAATTCGGGAGCTCCTACAATGAGCAGTTCTTC. This translates into CATSRDREFGSSYNEQFF.